This T cell receptor beta chain came from a study of T cells after yellow fever vaccination. Trimming took 5 bases from V and 7 from J; bases not matched to a gene: 6. The germline V gene encodes CDR1 SEHNR and CDR2 FQNEAQ (reference sequence). This CDR3 contains 14 residues. This clonotype was picked up many times. MiXCR, run by TCRdb on the 5' RACE reads, gives a single entry per CDR3 protein. The data hold about 230,000 distinct CDR3 sequences, with approximately 6.8% observed a single time. The material sequenced was CD4+ T cells sorted from PBMCs, taken on the day of the yellow fever booster vaccination. The V call is TRBV7-9, the J call TRBJ2-2; 8 positions agree with TRBD2. The sequence came from a man in his thirties or forties who received the YFV17D yellow fever vaccine. CDR3 loop: CASSQKREIGELFF. DNA for the CDR3: TGTGCCAGCAGCCAAAAGCGGGAGATCGGGGAGCTGTTTTTT.